Presented here are 32 T cell receptor beta chains from one specimen sequenced in a study of cytomegalovirus exposure and HLA in healthy donors. Profiled with immunoSEQ multiplex PCR; TCRdb holds only in-frame clones, not every one. The repertoire holds approximately 170,000 clones, with more than 80% as singletons. The source material was PBMCs. The receptors here all came from a woman in her late teens or twenties in good health and CMV-seropositive.

The chain has TRBV11-2 and TRBJ2-7; TRBD2 matches 14 bases. This CDR3 is 17 amino acids long. Germline trimming cut 5 bases from V and 6 bases from J; bases unmatched to any gene: 12. Germline V gene lookup returns CDR1 SGHAT and CDR2 FQNNGV. The CDR3 reads CASSRTSGGPMFSEQYF. The DNA of the CDR3 is TGTGCCAGCAGCAGGACTAGCGGGGGGCCTATGTTCTCCGAGCAGTACTTC.

This chain joins TRBV7-9 and TRBJ1-2; maybe TRBD1 (6 bases). Trimming removed 6 bases at V and 1 base at J, with 18 bases between. The CDR3 totals 16 residues. Looked up from germline, CDR1 is SEHNR and CDR2 is FQNEAQ (reference sequence). CDR3 residues: CASRSLQGQLNYGYTF. The CDR3 region has the DNA TGTGCCAGCAGGTCCCTACAAGGACAGCTTAACTATGGCTACACCTTC. Complete variable domain (other parts from reference TRBV7-9 and TRBJ1-2): DTGVSQNPRHKITKRGQNVTFRCDPISEHNRLYWYRQTLGQGPEFLTYFQNEAQLEKSRLLSDRFSAERPKGSFSTLEIQRTEQGDSAMYLCASRSLQGQLNYGYTFGSGTRLTVV.

The chain is built from TRBV7-9 and TRBJ1-6, with TRBD1 matching 9 bases. CDR1 is SEHNR and CDR2 is FQNEAQ in the germline V gene (reference sequence). The ends lost 5 bases at V and 4 bases at J; junction bases unmatched: 3. The CDR3 runs to 15 residues. The CDR3 region is CASSPGQGYNSPLHF. The CDR3 bases are TGTGCCAGCAGCCCGGGACAGGGTTATAATTCACCCCTCCACTTT.

The chain recombines TRBV30 with TRBJ1-2; D perhaps matches TRBD1 (5 bases). The CDR3 spans 14 residues. Germline CDR1 GTSNPN, CDR2 SVGIG (reference sequence). V was shortened by 3 bases and J by 5 bases, with 16 bases between the two germline ends. The CDR3 nucleotides read TGTGCCTGGAGGGACCTCGGACACGCTTATGGCTACACCTTC. This translates into CAWRDLGHAYGYTF.

The chain combines TRBV10-2 with TRBJ2-2; 8 nucleotides align to TRBD1. The ends lost 6 bases at V and 5 bases at J; junction bases unmatched: 5. CDR1 is WSHSY, CDR2 SAAADI, per germline. CDR3 size: 14 residues. The CDR3 reads CASRGQERTGELFF. As DNA, the CDR3 is TGCGCCAGCAGGGGACAGGAAAGAACCGGGGAGCTGTTTTTT.

The chain combines TRBV18 with TRBJ2-3; 9 bases are a match to TRBD1. Germline CDR1 reads KGHSH; CDR2 reads LQKENI. V shed 4 bases, J shed 4 bases, and the junction held 6 bases outside the gene matches. The CDR3 consists of 15 residues. CDR3 in DNA: TGTGCCAGCTCACACCGGGACAGGGCCGCAGATACGCAGTATTTT. It translates to CASSHRDRAADTQYF.

The chain recombines TRBV19 with TRBJ1-1; tentative D call: TRBD1 (6 bases). The CDR3 totals 13 residues. V lost 3 bases and J 6 bases, leaving 11 bases between the germline ends. Germline CDR1 LNHDA, CDR2 SQIVND (reference sequence). This CDR3 is CASSIGGAPEAFF. The CDR3, as DNA: TGTGCCAGTAGTATCGGGGGGGCGCCTGAAGCTTTCTTT. Filled out from reference TRBV19 and TRBJ1-1, the complete variable domain reads DGGITQSPKYLFRKEGQNVTLSCEQNLNHDAMYWYRQDPGQGLRLIYYSQIVNDFQKGDIAEGYSVSREKKESFPLTVTSAQKNPTAFYLCASSIGGAPEAFFGQGTRLTVV.

The rearrangement uses TRBV6-4 and TRBJ1-1; D may be TRBD1 (5 bases). The CDR3 totals 13 residues. CDR1 MRHNA and CDR2 SNTAGT come from the germline V gene. With 6 bases removed from V and 5 bases from J, the gap between germline ends came to 13 bases. CDR3 DNA: TGTGCCAGCAGGGCAGACAGAGGAACTGAAGCTTTCTTT. As protein: CASRADRGTEAFF.

The gene calls are TRBV19 and TRBJ2-2; D unresolved. The CDR3 covers 15 residues. Deletions cut 6 bases from V and 0 bases from J, with 11 bases between. Per germline, CDR1 LNHDA and CDR2 SQIVND (reference sequence). The CDR3 nucleotides read TGTGCCAGTAGGAACTCTGAGGCGAACACCGGGGAGCTGTTTTTT. It encodes CASRNSEANTGELFF. Full variable domain (outside the CDR3, taken from reference TRBV19 and TRBJ2-2): DGGITQSPKYLFRKEGQNVTLSCEQNLNHDAMYWYRQDPGQGLRLIYYSQIVNDFQKGDIAEGYSVSREKKESFPLTVTSAQKNPTAFYLCASRNSEANTGELFFGEGSRLTVL.

The gene calls are TRBV6-1 and TRBJ1-4; D is possibly TRBD1 (6 bases). Per germline, CDR1 MNHNS and CDR2 SASEGT. The CDR3 is 16 residues long. The V and J ends lost 4 bases and 5 bases respectively, with 17 bases between them. The CDR3 nucleotides read TGTGCCAGCAGTGCCCACAAGGGGGGGGCGAATGAAAAACTGTTTTTT. This sequence encodes CASSAHKGGANEKLFF.

V is TRBV25-1 and J is TRBJ2-5; 13 bases align to TRBD2. Germline-derived CDR1 and CDR2 are MGHDK and SYGVNS. The J segment lost 8 bases and the V segment lost 6 bases, leaving 12 bases of the junction unmatched. The CDR3 contains 16 residues. CDR3 DNA: TGTGCCAGCAGCTTAGACAGGACTAGCGGGAGCGATACCCAGTACTTC. Translated, it gives CASSLDRTSGSDTQYF.

V usage is TRBV4-2 and J usage is TRBJ1-2; D is unclear. The germline V gene has CDR1 LGHNA and CDR2 YNFKEQ. The CDR3 has 13 residues. Trimming took 1 base from V and 8 from J, leaving 11 bases between them. For the CDR3, the DNA is TGTGCCAGCAGCCAAGCACCCGGGGAAGGCTACACCTTC. Translating it yields CASSQAPGEGYTF.

This chain joins TRBV7-2 and TRBJ1-5, with 9 nucleotides matching TRBD1. Germline V lookup: CDR1 SGHTA, CDR2 FQGNSA. The CDR3 is 16 amino acids. V lost 2 bases and J lost 4; bases outside the gene matches: 6. The chain's CDR3 is CASSLHGTGTNQPQHF. For the CDR3, the DNA is TGTGCCAGCAGCTTACATGGGACAGGGACAAATCAGCCCCAGCATTTT.

In nucleotides, the CDR3 is TGCGCCAGCAGTGAACAGCCAACTGACATGGTACTCCAAGAGACCCAGTACTTC. Translated, it gives CASSEQPTDMVLQETQYF. This chain links TRBV10-2 with TRBJ2-5; D remains unclear. The germline V gene has CDR1 WSHSY and CDR2 SAAADI. This CDR3 contains 18 residues. Between the trimmed V and J ends, which lost 3 bases and 1 base, there was a span of 21 bases.

This clone was detected once. For the CDR3, the DNA is TGTGCCAGCAGTCCTAGCGGGGTGGAGGGAACCGGGGAGCTGTTTTTT. This translates into CASSPSGVEGTGELFF. The chain combines TRBV28 with TRBJ2-2; TRBD2 matches 9 bases. Trimming at V came to 5 bases and at J to 5 bases, leaving 9 bases not matched to a gene. The germline gives CDR1 MDHEN, CDR2 SYDVKM. The CDR3 is 16 amino acids. Drawing the rest from reference TRBV28 and TRBJ2-2, the complete variable domain is DVKVTQSSRYLVKRTGEKVFLECVQDMDHENMFWYRQDPGLGLRLIYFSYDVKMKEKGDIPEGYSVSREKKERFSLILESASTNQTSMYLCASSPSGVEGTGELFFGEGSRLTVL.

Concerning this clone itself: A junction end diverges from the germline sequence, so it may reflect a read error. In DNA form, the CDR3 reads TGTGCCAGCAGTTTGGAACAGGGAAGGGTCCAGGCCGGGGAGCTGTTTTTT. This sequence encodes CASSLEQGRVQAGELFF. The V gene is TRBV5-4, the J gene TRBJ2-2; maybe TRBD1 (6 bases). Germline assignment: CDR1 SGHNT and CDR2 YYREEE (reference sequence). This CDR3 has 17 amino acids.

The gene calls are TRBV6-6 and TRBJ2-7; D is undetermined. This CDR3 spans 11 amino acids. Germline V gene lookup returns CDR1 MNHNY and CDR2 SVGAGI (reference sequence). The V end lost 5 bases, the J end lost 5 bases, and 7 bases lay between the germline ends. The CDR3 sequence is CASSPLNEQYF. The CDR3 DNA reads TGTGCCAGCAGTCCACTGAACGAGCAGTACTTC.

The chain combines TRBV27 with TRBJ1-5; D uncertain. This CDR3 has 14 amino acids. Germline assignment: CDR1 MNHEY and CDR2 SMNVEV (reference sequence). V lost 6 bases to trimming and J lost 6 bases, with 15 bases between them. The CDR3, as DNA: TGTGCCAGCAGCCCCCACCAGGTCGGTCAGCCCCAGCATTTT. It encodes CASSPHQVGQPQHF.

V gene TRBV4-3 combines with J gene TRBJ2-3, with D tentatively TRBD1 (5 bases). The CDR3 sequence is 15 residues long. CDR1 LGHNA and CDR2 YSLEER come from the germline V gene. Between the trimmed V and J ends, which lost 1 base and 0 bases, there was a span of 8 bases. CDR3 DNA: TGCGCCAGCAGCCAAGCTGGGGCTAGCACAGATACGCAGTATTTT. Protein: CASSQAGASTDTQYF.

The V call is TRBV18, the J call TRBJ2-7, with 7 positions matching TRBD1. CDR3 length equals 16 residues. V lost 6 bases to trimming and J lost 2 bases; unmatched junction nucleotides: 13. Germline CDR1 reads KGHSH; CDR2 reads LQKENI. The CDR3: CASSSTGLELPYEQYF. Here the CDR3 DNA reads TGTGCCAGCTCGTCGACAGGGCTTGAACTACCCTACGAGCAGTACTTC.

Here the CDR3 reads CAGRTSGRADTQYF. DNA of the CDR3: TGTGCCGGCCGGACTAGCGGGAGGGCAGATACGCAGTATTTT. V and J are TRBV28 and TRBJ2-3; the match to TRBD2 covers 15 bases. V was clipped by 11 bases and J by 4 bases; unmatched bases: 4. CDR1 and CDR2 (germline): MDHEN, SYDVKM. The CDR3 runs to 14 residues.

This rearrangement joins TRBV18 to TRBJ2-7, with D unresolved. The V end lost 4 bases, the J end lost 4 bases, and 11 bases lay between the germline ends. This CDR3 has 13 amino acids. CDR1 and CDR2 from the germline V gene are KGHSH and LQKENI. The CDR3 spells CASSLKHLYEQYF. As DNA, the CDR3 is TGTGCCAGCTCACTCAAACACCTTTACGAGCAGTACTTC.

The V and J genes are TRBV4-1 and TRBJ2-3; D gene unclear. Germline lookup yields CDR1 MGHRA and CDR2 YSYEKL. The CDR3 consists of 14 residues. Deletions cut 0 bases from V and 2 bases from J, with 6 bases between. CDR3 protein: CASSQDRVTDTQYF. Written as DNA, the CDR3 is TGCGCCAGCAGCCAAGATCGGGTCACAGATACGCAGTATTTT.

The chain carries TRBV9 and TRBJ2-1; a possible D gene is TRBD2 (5 bases). V shed 0 bases and J shed 10 bases, with 5 bases lying between them. The CDR3 is 11 amino acids. Germline CDR1 reads SGDLS; CDR2 reads YYNGEE. CDR3 nucleotides: TGTGCCAGCAGCGTAGCGGGGGAGCAGTTCTTC. Translated: CASSVAGEQFF.

CDR3 sequence: CASSPRRRASNEKLFF. Here the CDR3 DNA reads TGTGCCAGCAGCCCGCGGCGGAGGGCCTCTAATGAAAAACTGTTTTTT. This chain links TRBV11-2 with TRBJ1-4; D not certain. Germline CDR1 is SGHAT and CDR2 is FQNNGV. The V gene lost 5 bases and the J gene lost 3 bases, with 16 bases spanning the gap. The CDR3 loop spans 16 amino acids.

This chain joins TRBV2 and TRBJ1-1, with 7 bases fitting TRBD1. Germline V gene data show CDR1 as SNHLY and CDR2 as FYNNEI. The CDR3 extends over 15 amino acids. After removal of 6 bases from V and 1 base from J, the junction contained 8 bases not matched to a gene. The CDR3 bases are TGTGCCAGCAGACATTCCTGGACAGGGAACACTGAAGCTTTCTTT. Protein: CASRHSWTGNTEAFF. The whole variable domain, remainder taken from reference TRBV2 and TRBJ1-1, is EPEVTQTPSHQVTQMGQEVILRCVPISNHLYFYWYRQILGQKVEFLVSFYNNEISEKSEIFDDQFSVERPDGSNFTLKIRSTKLEDSAMYFCASRHSWTGNTEAFFGQGTRLTVV.

V is TRBV28 and J is TRBJ1-4, with D possibly being TRBD1 (6 bases). Germline V gene lookup returns CDR1 MDHEN and CDR2 SYDVKM. The CDR3 extends over 13 amino acids. V shed 10 bases and J shed 3 bases, with 12 bases lying between them. The CDR3 here is CATSGHPNEKLFF. The CDR3 region has the DNA TGTGCCACCTCGGGACATCCTAATGAAAAACTGTTTTTT.

The rearrangement links TRBV7-8 to TRBJ2-2, with TRBD2 matching over 10 bases. Trimming cost V 1 base and J 2 bases; bases outside gene matches: 7. The CDR3 is made up of 18 amino acids. Per the germline V gene, CDR1 is SGHVS and CDR2 is FQNEAQ. The CDR3 bases are TGTGCCAGCAGCTTAGGAATCCTAGCGGGGGTTAACACCGGGGAGCTGTTTTTT. Its translation: CASSLGILAGVNTGELFF.

The chain recombines TRBV7-7 with TRBJ2-2; 9 bases align to TRBD2. The CDR3 is 15 residues long. CDR1 SSHAT and CDR2 FNYEAQ come from the germline V gene (reference sequence). V trimming: 5 bases; J trimming: 3 bases; junction bases outside the gene matches: 4. CDR3 amino acids: CASSLSGSYTGELFF. The CDR3 nucleotides read TGTGCCAGCAGCCTTAGCGGGAGTTACACCGGGGAGCTGTTTTTT. Full variable domain (remainder filled in from reference TRBV7-7 and TRBJ2-2): GAGVSQSPRYKVTKRGQDVTLRCDPISSHATLYWYQQALGQGPEFLTYFNYEAQPDKSGLPSDRFSAERPEGSISTLTIQRTEQRDSAMYRCASSLSGSYTGELFFGEGSRLTVL.

J is TRBJ2-2 and V is TRBV4-1; 12 nucleotides align to TRBD2. Germline CDR1 reads MGHRA; CDR2 reads YSYEKL. J was trimmed by 0 bases and V by 4 bases; bases with no gene match: 9. The CDR3 length is 19 residues. CDR3 nucleotide sequence: TGCGCCAGCAGCCGGGAAGGGCGACTAGCGGGGGCGAACACCGGGGAGCTGTTTTTT. Translated, it gives CASSREGRLAGANTGELFF.

The chain links TRBV15 to TRBJ1-2; TRBD1 matches at 10 bases. The CDR3 runs 15 residues. The V gene's germline CDR1 is LNHNV and CDR2 YYDKDF (reference sequence). Trimming at V came to 1 base and at J to 8 bases, leaving 7 bases not matched to a gene. CDR3 sequence (DNA): TGTGCCACCAGCAGAGGAGGGGGACAGGGGAGGGGCTACACCTTC. Encoded protein: CATSRGGGQGRGYTF. Drawing the rest from reference TRBV15 and TRBJ1-2, the complete variable domain is DAMVIQNPRYQVTQFGKPVTLSCSQTLNHNVMYWYQQKSSQAPKLLFHYYDKDFNNEADTPDNFQSRRPNTSFCFLDIRSPGLGDTAMYLCATSRGGGQGRGYTFGSGTRLTVV.

This clone was seen repeatedly, ten times or more. The chain joins TRBV19 to TRBJ1-2; a possible D gene is TRBD1 (6 bases). Germline CDR1 reads LNHDA; CDR2 reads SQIVND (reference sequence). This CDR3 comprises 15 residues. V lost 5 bases to trimming and J lost 3 bases, with 16 bases between them. The DNA of the CDR3 is TGTGCCAGTAGTCCAAACAGGGCCAGGGACTATGGCTACACCTTC. Translation: CASSPNRARDYGYTF.